Below are 15 T cell receptor beta chains sequenced from a single sample in a study of blood T cell repertoires in COVID-19. Assay: immunoSEQ multiplex PCR; the TCRdb copy retains only in-frame clones and omits some. Here the sample spans 150,000 to 200,000 clones, around four fifths being singletons. Sequencing was carried out using PBMCs or T cells enriched from blood (not recorded which). These receptor sequences come from a woman aged 50 to 60 who had recovered from COVID-19.

The J gene is TRBJ2-1, the V gene TRBV7-2; D is uncertain. The CDR3 is 13 residues long. V was cut by 5 bases and J by 5 bases, with 10 bases left in between. Germline V gives CDR1 SGHTA, CDR2 FQGNSA. CDR3 DNA: TGTGCCAGCAGCCAGCCACGGGACAATGAGCAGTTCTTC. Its translation: CASSQPRDNEQFF.

CDR3 in DNA: TGTGCCAGCAGCCCATGGACAGGGGGGAATGAGCAGTTCTTC. Translated, it gives CASSPWTGGNEQFF. The J gene is TRBJ2-1, the V gene TRBV7-2, with 10 bases identical to TRBD1. Looked up from germline, CDR1 is SGHTA and CDR2 is FQGNSA. V lost 5 bases to trimming and J lost 7 bases; unmatched junction nucleotides: 5. CDR3 length: 14 residues.

The chain recombines TRBV15 with TRBJ1-4; D may be TRBD1 (5 bases). Trimming shortened V by 0 bases and J by 1 base, and 12 bases separated the two germline ends. Germline loops: CDR1 LNHNV, CDR2 YYDKDF (reference sequence). The CDR3 is made up of 17 amino acids. The CDR3, as DNA: TGTGCCACCAGCAGAGAGTTTGTGGGGGGAACTAATGAAAAACTGTTTTTT. Its protein is CATSREFVGGTNEKLFF.

V usage is TRBV28 and J usage is TRBJ1-5; the D gene is possibly TRBD1 (6 bases). The V end lost 2 bases, the J end lost 7 bases, and 15 bases lay between the germline ends. Germline CDR1 and CDR2: MDHEN and SYDVKM. The CDR3 covers 15 residues. The CDR3 coding sequence is TGTGCCAGCAGTTTAGGGGGGGCTAATTACCAGCCCCAGCATTTT. It is translated as CASSLGGANYQPQHF.

The count of this clone is one. V is TRBV29-1 and J is TRBJ2-7, with 7 bases lining up with TRBD2. The CDR3 spans 14 residues. The V and J ends lost 7 bases and 6 bases, in that order; junction bases with no gene match: 15. Germline CDR1 is SQVTM and CDR2 is ANQGSEA. CDR3 coding DNA: TGCAGCGCCCTGACTAGCCTTTCTTCGGCCGAGCAGTACTTC. Protein: CSALTSLSSAEQYF.

This chain uses TRBV28 with TRBJ1-4; D not certain. CDR1 is MDHEN and CDR2 is SYDVKM in the germline V gene. The CDR3 has 14 amino acids. V dropped 2 bases and J dropped 7 bases, with 11 bases sitting between them. Here the CDR3 reads CASSLEPYGEKLFF. CDR3 in DNA: TGTGCCAGCAGTTTAGAGCCCTATGGTGAAAAACTGTTTTTT.

The chain has TRBV6-5 and TRBJ2-2; D is ambiguous. Between the trimmed V and J ends, which lost 5 bases and 5 bases, there was a span of 6 bases. Germline CDR1 reads MNHEY; CDR2 reads SVGAGI. There are 12 residues in the CDR3. CDR3 loop: CASSPRTGELFF. CDR3 DNA: TGTGCCAGCAGTCCCAGAACCGGGGAGCTGTTTTTT.

This clone appeared a single time. The chain joins TRBV12-3 or TRBV12-4 to TRBJ2-7; D possibly corresponds to TRBD2 (5 bases). The CDR3 runs 13 residues. The V end lost 3 bases, the J end lost 4 bases, and 10 bases lay between the germline ends. This chain's CDR3 is CASSFFVAYEQYF. The CDR3 DNA reads as TGTGCCAGCAGTTTCTTTGTAGCGTACGAGCAGTACTTC.

V gene TRBV4-3 combines with J gene TRBJ1-2, with D possibly matching TRBD1 (6 bases). There are 15 residues in the CDR3. Germline-derived CDR1 and CDR2 are LGHNA and YSLEER. V was clipped by 4 bases and J by 7 bases, with 19 bases between them. CDR3 loop: CASSRVSQGGRGYTF. DNA for the CDR3: TGCGCCAGCAGCCGGGTTTCACAGGGTGGCCGTGGCTACACCTTC.

The CDR3 loop reads CASSFRGGDTEAFF. Written as DNA, the CDR3 is TGTGCCAGCAGCTTCCGGGGGGGAGACACTGAAGCTTTCTTT. J is TRBJ1-1 and V is TRBV7-2; D perhaps matches TRBD1 (5 bases). This CDR3 has 14 residues. The V and J ends lost 3 bases and 3 bases respectively, with 11 bases between them. Germline V CDR1 and CDR2: SGHTA, FQGNSA.

The chain recombines TRBV7-3 with TRBJ2-5; tentative D call: TRBD2 (6 bases). The V and J ends lost 5 bases and 5 bases respectively, with 15 bases between them. The CDR3 extends over 14 amino acids. Germline V gene lookup returns CDR1 SGHTA and CDR2 FQGTGA. CDR3: CASSPGVSGETQYF. CDR3 nucleotide sequence: TGTGCCAGCAGCCCCGGGGTGAGCGGGGAGACCCAGTACTTC.

In this sample, this clone turned up once. The chain uses TRBV6-5 and TRBJ2-1, with D possibly matching TRBD1 (5 bases). The CDR3 has 14 amino acids. Per germline, CDR1 MNHEY and CDR2 SVGAGI. The V end was cut by 6 bases, the J end by 7 bases, with 16 bases between. As DNA, the CDR3 is TGTGCCAGCAGAACCCACACAGGAAAAAATGAGCAGTTCTTC. Encoded protein: CASRTHTGKNEQFF.

J is TRBJ2-5 and V is TRBV5-1; TRBD2 matches 8 bases. V gave up 2 bases and J gave up 2 bases; unmatched junction bases: 2. The V gene's germline CDR1 is SGHRS and CDR2 YFSETQ. There are 14 residues in the CDR3. CDR3 loop: CASSLLAVQETQYF. CDR3 sequence (DNA): TGCGCCAGCAGCTTACTAGCGGTACAAGAGACCCAGTACTTC.

The chain is built from TRBV3-1 (or the pseudogene TRBV3-2) and TRBJ1-6, with D tentatively TRBD1 (5 bases). Between the trimmed V and J ends, which lost 1 base and 10 bases, there was a span of 17 bases. CDR1 LGHDT and CDR2 YNNKEL come from the germline V gene (reference sequence). The CDR3 loop spans 16 amino acids. The chain's CDR3 is CASSQVAGSVNSPLHF. The CDR3 DNA reads as TGTGCCAGCAGCCAAGTGGCAGGGTCCGTAAACTCACCCCTCCACTTT.

This chain joins TRBV19 and TRBJ2-1; a possible D gene is TRBD1 (5 bases). The CDR3 runs to 16 residues. Trimming removed 7 bases from V and 7 bases from J, with 23 bases in between. Germline V CDR1 and CDR2: LNHDA, SQIVND (reference sequence). DNA of the CDR3: TGTGCCAGTAATGTCGCGTGGGGCCTTTTGGGGAATGAGCAGTTCTTC. The encoded protein is CASNVAWGLLGNEQFF.